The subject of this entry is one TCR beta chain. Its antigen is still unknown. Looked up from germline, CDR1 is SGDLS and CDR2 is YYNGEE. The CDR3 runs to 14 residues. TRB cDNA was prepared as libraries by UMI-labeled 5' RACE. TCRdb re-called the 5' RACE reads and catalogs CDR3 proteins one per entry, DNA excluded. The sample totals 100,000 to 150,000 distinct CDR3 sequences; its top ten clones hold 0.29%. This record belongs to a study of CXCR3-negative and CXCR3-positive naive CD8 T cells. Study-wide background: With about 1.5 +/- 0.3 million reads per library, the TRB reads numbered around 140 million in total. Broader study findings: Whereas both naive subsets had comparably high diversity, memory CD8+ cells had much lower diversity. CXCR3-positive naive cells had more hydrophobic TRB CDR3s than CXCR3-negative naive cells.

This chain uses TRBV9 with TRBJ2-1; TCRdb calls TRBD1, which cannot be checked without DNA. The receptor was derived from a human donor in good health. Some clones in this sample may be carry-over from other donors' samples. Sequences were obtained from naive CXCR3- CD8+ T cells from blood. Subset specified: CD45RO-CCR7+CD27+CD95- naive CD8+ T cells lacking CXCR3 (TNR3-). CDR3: CASSGGGHDNEQFF.